Presented here are 12 T cell receptor beta chains from one specimen sequenced in a study of cytomegalovirus exposure and HLA in healthy donors. Amplification used 60 Vbeta primers and 13 Jbeta primers. Using immunoSEQ multiplex PCR, the repertoire was profiled, and TCRdb retains in-frame clones only, with some absent. The sample records roughly 120,000 clones, more than 80% being singletons. What was sequenced was PBMCs. The receptors shown here come from a man aged 30 to 39 in good health and CMV-seronegative.

For this clone: A read error may produce the germline difference seen at one junction end. The rearrangement joins TRBV28 to TRBJ1-3; D is possibly TRBD1 (6 bases). The CDR3 has 16 residues. Germline values: CDR1 MDHEN, CDR2 SYDVKM. The CDR3 is CASSSHGQLTGSTIYF. CDR3 nucleotides: TGTGCCAGCAGTTCACATGGACAGCTGACTGGAAGCACCATATATTTT.

J is TRBJ1-1 and V is TRBV7-2; 7 bases match TRBD1. V lost 5 bases to trimming and J lost 8 bases; unmatched junction nucleotides: 5. This CDR3 comprises 12 residues. Germline CDR1 and CDR2: SGHTA and FQGNSA. CDR3 bases: TGTGCCAGCAGCCTCCAGACAGGGGAAGCTTTCTTT. It is translated as CASSLQTGEAFF. The complete variable domain, with remaining parts taken from reference TRBV7-2 and TRBJ1-1, reads GAGVSQSPSNKVTEKGKDVELRCDPISGHTALYWYRQSLGQGLEFLIYFQGNSAPDKSGLPSDRFSAERTGGSVSTLTIQRTQQEDSAVYLCASSLQTGEAFFGQGTRLTVV.

The genes are TRBV18 and TRBJ1-5; TRBD1 matches 10 bases. Germline V CDR1 and CDR2: KGHSH, LQKENI. The junction had 7 bases not matched to a gene; V was cut back by 5 bases and J by 3 bases. The CDR3 is 16 residues long. The CDR3 DNA follows: TGTGCCAGCTCAGCGGAGACAGGGGGCGACAATCAGCCCCAGCATTTT. This translates into CASSAETGGDNQPQHF.

The gene calls are TRBV19 and TRBJ2-6, with TRBD1 matching over 9 bases. J was trimmed by 0 bases and V by 3 bases; bases with no gene match: 6. The CDR3 is 18 amino acids. CDR1 and CDR2 from the germline V gene are LNHDA and SQIVND (reference sequence). CDR3 region: CASSMDRGINSGANVLTF. The CDR3 nucleotides are TGTGCCAGTAGTATGGACAGGGGAATTAACTCTGGGGCCAACGTCCTGACTTTC.

V gene TRBV29-1 combines with J gene TRBJ2-1; TRBD2 aligns across 14 bases. From germline, CDR1 is SQVTM and CDR2 ANQGSEA. The CDR3 loop spans 13 amino acids. The J segment lost 7 bases and the V segment lost 6 bases, leaving 2 bases of the junction unmatched. The CDR3 region is CSVGTSGSNEQFF. DNA of the CDR3: TGCAGCGTGGGGACTAGCGGGAGTAATGAGCAGTTCTTC.

This chain uses TRBV6-6 with TRBJ2-5; TRBD1 aligns across 8 bases. Germline lookup yields CDR1 MNHNY and CDR2 SVGAGI (reference sequence). The J segment lost 2 bases and the V segment lost 5 bases, leaving 10 bases of the junction unmatched. The CDR3 runs to 16 residues. The CDR3 DNA reads as TGTGCCAGCAGTCAGCCCGGGACAGGACCTCAAGAGACCCAGTACTTC. Encoded protein: CASSQPGTGPQETQYF.

This chain uses TRBV5-1 with TRBJ2-7; 15 bases are a match to TRBD2. Germline CDR1 and CDR2: SGHRS and YFSETQ. With V trimmed by 4 bases and J by 4 bases, 3 bases remained unmatched. The CDR3 is 15 amino acids. CDR3 region: CASSPGLAGGYEQYF. The CDR3 DNA is TGCGCCAGCAGCCCCGGACTAGCGGGGGGGTACGAGCAGTACTTC.

The sample holds a few counts of this clone. The CDR3 DNA follows: TGTGCCAGCACAGGGTCGGTAACCCATACGCAGTATTTT. Translation gives CASTGSVTHTQYF. The chain combines TRBV6-5 with TRBJ2-3; a possible D gene is TRBD1 (5 bases). CDR1 is MNHEY, CDR2 SVGAGI, per germline. This CDR3 is 13 amino acids long. The V and J ends lost 7 bases and 7 bases respectively, with 15 bases between them.

This CDR3 is CASSYSAGNGYTF. The CDR3 nucleotides are TGTGCCAGCAGTTACTCTGCCGGGAATGGCTACACCTTC. This rearrangement joins TRBV6-6 to TRBJ1-2; D gene unclear. Trimming cost V 0 bases and J 6 bases, with 8 bases left between them. The germline gives CDR1 MNHNY, CDR2 SVGAGI (reference sequence). There are 13 residues in the CDR3.

This chain connects TRBV30 to TRBJ2-5; 9 bases map to TRBD1. TRBJ2-7 explains the end of the DNA better; the J call may be wrong. This CDR3 has 13 residues. Germline CDR1 reads GTSNPN; CDR2 reads SVGIG (reference sequence). This chain's CDR3 is CARSGTGNYEQYF. In nucleotides, the CDR3 is TGTGCCAGATCCGGGACAGGGAACTACGAGCAGTACTTC.

CDR3: CASNSLASQYNEQFF. In DNA form, the CDR3 reads TGTGCCAGTAACTCGCTAGCGTCCCAATACAATGAGCAGTTCTTC. The chain carries TRBV19 and TRBJ2-1; D possibly corresponds to TRBD2 (6 bases). CDR1 and CDR2 (germline): LNHDA, SQIVND (reference sequence). The V gene lost 7 bases and the J gene lost 4 bases, with 17 bases spanning the gap. The CDR3 extends over 15 amino acids. Supplemented by reference TRBV19 and TRBJ2-1, the full variable domain reads DGGITQSPKYLFRKEGQNVTLSCEQNLNHDAMYWYRQDPGQGLRLIYYSQIVNDFQKGDIAEGYSVSREKKESFPLTVTSAQKNPTAFYLCASNSLASQYNEQFFGPGTRLTVL.

The CDR3 loop is CASSLRAGGAGEQFF. In DNA form, the CDR3 reads TGTGCCAGCAGCTTGCGAGCGGGAGGAGCTGGTGAGCAGTTCTTC. This chain joins TRBV5-6 and TRBJ2-1, with 9 bases identical to TRBD2. CDR3 length equals 15 residues. After removal of 1 base from V and 9 bases from J, the junction contained 8 bases not matched to a gene. Looked up from germline, CDR1 is SGHDT and CDR2 is YYEEEE.